Shown below are 25 T cell receptor beta chains from a single sample sequenced in a study of T cells in women clearing cervical HPV infection (dated by TCRdb to between 2018 and 2020). Receptor amplification or capture employed the immunoSEQ multiplex PCR assay. TCRdb carries this immuneACCESS record with in-frame sequences only. Its versions omit some clonotypes, under half of them owing to an unresolved V gene in the studies checked, with the rest unexplained. This sample's clone table shows about 22,000 clones. 4% to 6% of the sample is held by the ten biggest clonotypes. The sample taken for sequencing was blood buffy coat. All receptors come from a woman between 18 and 69 years old with a cervical HPV16 infection that either progressed to CIN3+ or cleared (not recorded which).

A word on this clone: Read data end 3 residues before the CDR3 end; the end is taken from the germline J gene. The chain recombines TRBV28 with TRBJ2-7, with TRBD2 matching over 14 bases. The CDR3 loop spans 19 amino acids. The junction had 14 bases not matched to a gene; V was cut back by 4 bases and J by 3 bases. Germline assignment: CDR1 MDHEN and CDR2 SYDVKM. The CDR3 DNA, read in part, is TGTGCCAGCAGTTCCCCAGGAACGGGACTAGCGGGGGCTTTCTACGAG. Its translation: CASSSPGTGLAGAFYE. The entire CDR3 is CASSSPGTGLAGAFYEQYF.

A remark on this clone: The read halts 3 residues ahead of the CDR3 end, with the missing end drawn from the germline J gene. The chain is built from TRBV12-5 and TRBJ2-3, with D tentatively TRBD2 (6 bases). Germline V gene sequence: CDR1 LGHNT, CDR2 FRNRAP. This CDR3 is built from 14 residues. Trimming stripped 6 bases from V and 2 bases from J, with 12 bases between. CDR3 bases read: TGTGCTAGTGGGCGGGATCTTAACACAGATACG. Encoded protein: CASGRDLNTDT. The whole CDR3 protein reads CASGRDLNTDTQYF.

On this clone: The sequence runs out 3 residues before the end of the CDR3; the remainder is reconstructed from the germline J gene. The chain employs TRBV7-9 and TRBJ1-2; possible D gene TRBD1, 6 bases. The V end was cut by 4 bases, the J end by 4 bases, with 16 bases between. Germline V gene sequence: CDR1 SEHNR, CDR2 FQNEAQ (reference sequence). The CDR3 covers 15 residues. The CDR3 DNA, read in part, is TGTGCCAGCAGCTGGGGGGGGGCCACAATCTATGGC. Its protein product is CASSWGGATIYG. The whole CDR3 region reads CASSWGGATIYGYTF. The entire variable domain, with the rest obtained from reference TRBV7-9 and TRBJ1-2, is as follows: DTGVSQNPRHKITKRGQNVTFRCDPISEHNRLYWYRQTLGQGPEFLTYFQNEAQLEKSRLLSDRFSAERPKGSFSTLEIQRTEQGDSAMYLCASSWGGATIYGYTFGSGTRLTVV.

Note on this clone: The read falls 3 residues short of the CDR3 end, and the missing part is taken from the germline J gene. The rearrangement uses TRBV14 and TRBJ2-7; 9 bases fit TRBD1. Losses at the gene ends were 8 bases for V and 4 bases for J; bases not matched to a gene: 6. Per germline, CDR1 SGHDN and CDR2 FVKESK. CDR3 length equals 13 residues. The CDR3 bases that were read are TGTGCCAGCCACGGGACAGGGAATTACGAG. Translation gives CASHGTGNYE. The whole CDR3 sequence reads CASHGTGNYEQYF.

A word on this clone: The observed sequence ends 3 residues before the CDR3 terminus, with the missing tail filled in from the germline J gene. The chain links TRBV7-3 to TRBJ2-5; 12 bases are shared with TRBD2. The CDR3 extends over 15 amino acids. The germline V gene encodes CDR1 SGHTA and CDR2 FQGTGA. CDR3: CASSTSGRPTDTQYF. The CDR3 bases that were read are TGTGCCAGCAGCACTAGCGGGAGGCCCACAGATACC.

The part of the CDR3 DNA that was read is TGTGCCAGCTCACCTGGGACAGGGGAGAACATT. Its protein is CASSPGTGENI. The whole CDR3 sequence is CASSPGTGENIAFF. V is TRBV18 and J is TRBJ1-1, with TRBD1 identical over 10 bases. The read terminates 3 residues ahead of where the CDR3 ends, so the germline J gene completes it. Germline V gives CDR1 KGHSH, CDR2 LQKENI. The CDR3 contains 14 residues.

In the case of this clone: The read gets to within 3 residues of the CDR3 end, and the germline J gene fills in the rest. The chain employs TRBV20-1 and TRBJ1-6; TRBD1 aligns across 10 bases. This CDR3 has 13 residues. CDR1 DFQATT and CDR2 SNEGSKA come from the germline V gene (reference sequence). V was clipped by 3 bases and J by 8 bases; unmatched bases: 1. The covered CDR3 bases are TGCAGTGCTAGCGGGACAGGGGATTCACCC. Its protein product is CSASGTGDSP. The whole CDR3 is CSASGTGDSPLHF.

Its frequency marks this clone as medium-sized. From the germline J gene comes the end of the CDR3, since the read stops 3 residues before it. V gene TRBV5-1 combines with J gene TRBJ2-4, with 8 bases aligning to TRBD1. The CDR3 runs 14 residues. With V trimmed by 4 bases and J by 5 bases, 5 bases remained unmatched. Looked up from germline, CDR1 is SGHRS and CDR2 is YFSETQ. CDR3 sequence: CASSPGQGENIQYF. Incomplete CDR3 DNA: TGCGCCAGCAGCCCAGGACAGGGTGAAAACATT.

A word on this clone: The read stops 3 residues short of the end of the CDR3; the missing end is completed from the germline J gene. This rearrangement joins TRBV19 to TRBJ2-7, with a tentative D call TRBD1 (6 bases). This CDR3 region has 17 residues. Germline V lookup: CDR1 LNHDA, CDR2 SQIVND (reference sequence). The V end was cut by 8 bases, the J end by 3 bases, with 26 bases between. The CDR3 bases that were read are TGTGCCAGTCCGCGTGGACAGCGCGATGGACCTGGCTACGAG. It specifies CASPRGQRDGPGYE. The CDR3 reads in full as CASPRGQRDGPGYEQYF.

Concerning this clone itself: Read coverage stops 3 residues before the CDR3 terminus; the germline J gene supplies the remainder. The chain combines TRBV11-2 with TRBJ1-5; D perhaps matches TRBD1 (5 bases). CDR3 length equals 12 residues. CDR1 and CDR2 (germline): SGHAT, FQNNGV. Here the CDR3 reads CASRRAGSPQHF. The CDR3 DNA, read in part, is TGTGCCAGCAGGCGAGCAGGGTCTCCC.

Points on this clone: The CDR3 end is not reached by the read, which stops 3 residues before it; the germline J gene fills it in. The rearrangement links TRBV5-1 to TRBJ1-2; possible D gene TRBD1, 5 bases. Germline V gives CDR1 SGHRS, CDR2 YFSETQ. CDR3 size: 14 residues. The V gene lost 0 bases and the J gene lost 4 bases, with 10 bases spanning the gap. CDR3 residues: CASSLEGRGYGYTF. The CDR3 bases that were read are TGCGCCAGCAGCTTGGAGGGGAGGGGCTATGGC.

CDR3 amino acids: CASSPPIGTDTYTF. The CDR3 bases that were read are TGTGCCAGCTCACCACCGATAGGCACAGATACC. The chain links TRBV18 to TRBJ1-2; D gene uncertain. The CDR3 end lies 3 residues beyond the end of the read and is filled in from the germline J gene. This CDR3 contains 14 residues. CDR1 and CDR2 (germline): KGHSH, LQKENI.

Concerning this clone itself: The read falls 3 residues short of the CDR3 end, and the missing part is taken from the germline J gene. The chain combines TRBV28 with TRBJ1-2; no reliable D call. The CDR3 consists of 12 residues. Per germline, CDR1 MDHEN and CDR2 SYDVKM. CDR3 sequence: CASSLAASRYTF. CDR3 bases read: TGTGCCAGCAGTTTGGCTGCTTCGCGC.

Note on this clone: The read terminates 3 residues before the CDR3 end, so the remaining end is supplied by the germline J gene. The V gene is TRBV19, the J gene TRBJ2-3, with D perhaps TRBD1 (6 bases). The CDR3 has 15 amino acids. With 6 bases removed from V and 0 bases from J, the gap between germline ends came to 13 bases. Germline V CDR1 and CDR2: LNHDA, SQIVND (reference sequence). CDR3 region: CASSRRTASTDTQYF. The CDR3 DNA, read in part, is TGTGCCAGTAGCCGGCGGACAGCCAGCACAGATACG.

Concerning this clone itself: From the germline J gene comes the end of the CDR3, since the read stops 3 residues before it. The chain recombines TRBV2 with TRBJ2-2; D may be TRBD2 (5 bases). The germline CDR1 and CDR2 sequences are SNHLY and FYNNEI. The CDR3 sequence is 15 residues long. V gave up 2 bases and J gave up 6 bases, with 13 bases separating them. CDR3 residues: CASSEFLAKAGELFF. CDR3 DNA, as far as it was read: TGTGCCAGCAGTGAATTCCTAGCTAAAGCCGGGGAG.

In regard to this clone: The DNA ends 3 residues before the CDR3 does, and the rest of the CDR3 is filled in from the germline J gene. The chain uses TRBV5-1 and TRBJ2-1; TRBD1 matches at 9 bases. V lost 2 bases and J lost 8; bases outside the gene matches: 11. This CDR3 has 16 amino acids. The germline CDR1 and CDR2 sequences are SGHRS and YFSETQ. The CDR3 DNA, read in part, is TGCGCCAGCAGCTTCTATGCGACAGGGGGTTCGGATGAG. Encoded protein: CASSFYATGGSDE. The whole CDR3 is CASSFYATGGSDEQFF.

Note on this clone: The read is 3 residues too short to cover the CDR3 end, so that end is filled in from the germline J gene. V and J are TRBV6-2 or TRBV6-3 and TRBJ1-5; tentatively, D is TRBD1 (6 bases). Trimming took 8 bases from V and 4 from J, leaving 15 bases between them. Germline V CDR1 and CDR2: MNHEY, SVGEGT. This CDR3 region has 14 residues. CDR3 loop: CASRGQPENQPQHF. The sequenced CDR3 bases are TGTGCCAGCCGAGGACAGCCTGAGAATCAGCCC.

In regard to this clone: With the read ending 3 residues before the CDR3 end, the germline J gene is used to fill in that end. The chain uses TRBV30 and TRBJ2-2, with 8 bases identical to TRBD1. The CDR3 extends over 15 amino acids. V trimming: 4 bases; J trimming: 4 bases; junction bases outside the gene matches: 8. Germline values: CDR1 GTSNPN, CDR2 SVGIG (reference sequence). The chain's CDR3 is CAWKSDRGRTGELFF. The DNA read from the CDR3 is TGTGCCTGGAAGTCAGACAGGGGTCGCACCGGGGAG.

Comment on this clone: The observed sequence ends 3 residues before the CDR3 terminus, with the missing tail filled in from the germline J gene. The gene calls are TRBV7-3 and TRBJ2-3; either TRBD1 or TRBD2 may supply D (5 bases each). This CDR3 has 14 amino acids. The V end was cut by 5 bases, the J end by 6 bases, with 15 bases between. In germline, CDR1 is SGHTA, CDR2 FQGTGA. The DNA read from the CDR3 is TGTGCCAGCAGCCATTACCAGGGAGCGGATACG. This codes for CASSHYQGADT. The entire CDR3 reads CASSHYQGADTQYF.

With regard to this clone: The CDR3 end falls 3 residues outside the read, so it is completed with the germline J gene. The J gene is TRBJ2-3, the V gene TRBV7-9, with D possibly matching TRBD2 (6 bases). Germline CDR1 is SEHNR and CDR2 is FQNEAQ (reference sequence). The CDR3 covers 14 residues. V was pared by 3 bases and J by 7 bases, with 14 bases between. This chain's CDR3 is CASSFLLGGHTQYF. The DNA read from the CDR3 is TGTGCCAGCAGCTTTCTGTTGGGGGGTCATACG. The complete variable domain, with remaining parts taken from reference TRBV7-9 and TRBJ2-3, reads DTGVSQNPRHKITKRGQNVTFRCDPISEHNRLYWYRQTLGQGPEFLTYFQNEAQLEKSRLLSDRFSAERPKGSFSTLEIQRTEQGDSAMYLCASSFLLGGHTQYFGPGTRLTVL.

As regards this clone: The CDR3 end falls 3 residues outside the read, so it is completed with the germline J gene. The chain joins TRBV12-5 to TRBJ1-6; D call uncertain. V lost 0 bases, J lost 7 bases, and 28 bases lay in between. The germline CDR1 and CDR2 sequences are LGHNT and FRNRAP. The CDR3 is 21 amino acids. The covered CDR3 bases are TGTGCTAGTGGTTTGGTATGGATACAGATAATACCGGCAGACCGAAATTCACCC. It codes for CASGLVWIQIIPADRNSP. The entire CDR3 is CASGLVWIQIIPADRNSPLHF.

Notes on this clone: The CDR3 end falls 3 residues outside the read, so it is completed with the germline J gene. The chain joins TRBV10-1 to TRBJ2-6, with 8 bases that match TRBD1. The CDR3 loop spans 20 amino acids. From germline, CDR1 is WNHNN and CDR2 SYGVQD (reference sequence). V lost 7 bases and J lost 0; bases outside the gene matches: 17. Incomplete CDR3 DNA: TGCGCCAGCAAAAAGTTCAAACGGGACAGGTTTTTCTCTGGGGCCAACGTC. Translated: CASKKFKRDRFFSGANV. The full CDR3 sequence reads CASKKFKRDRFFSGANVLTF.

As for this clone: The CDR3 is cut off 3 residues early in the read; its end comes from the germline J gene. J is TRBJ2-7 and V is TRBV4-1; 7 bases map to TRBD2. Trimming at V came to 5 bases and at J to 5 bases, leaving 12 bases not matched to a gene. The CDR3 extends over 15 amino acids. The germline V gene encodes CDR1 MGHRA and CDR2 YSYEKL. Partial CDR3 DNA: TGCGCCAGCAGCAGACTAGGCGGGAGCCTCGACGAG. It codes for CASSRLGGSLDE. In full, the CDR3 is CASSRLGGSLDEQYF.

The part of the CDR3 DNA that was read is TGCAGCGTTGCGGCAGGGAGGGATAATTCACCC. Translated, it gives CSVAAGRDNSP. The CDR3 in full is CSVAAGRDNSPLHF. The V call is TRBV29-1, the J call TRBJ1-6, with a possible D match to TRBD1 (5 bases). The DNA ends 3 residues before the CDR3 does, and the rest of the CDR3 is filled in from the germline J gene. This CDR3 contains 14 residues. CDR1 and CDR2 from the germline V gene are SQVTM and ANQGSEA. V was shortened by 4 bases and J by 5 bases, with 12 bases between the two germline ends. Supplemented by reference TRBV29-1 and TRBJ1-6, the full variable domain reads SAVISQKPSRDICQRGTSLTIQCQVDSQVTMMFWYRQQPGQSLTLIATANQGSEATYESGFVIDKFPISRPNLTFSTLTVSNMSPEDSSIYLCSVAAGRDNSPLHFGNGTRLTVT.

Notes on this clone: The read gets to within 3 residues of the CDR3 end, and the germline J gene fills in the rest. The chain uses TRBV2 and TRBJ2-7, with D hard to call. This CDR3 is built from 14 residues. Trimming cost V 4 bases and J 2 bases, with 12 bases left between them. The germline V gene encodes CDR1 SNHLY and CDR2 FYNNEI. The CDR3 is CASSVAGWAYEQYF. The CDR3 bases that were read are TGTGCCAGCAGTGTAGCCGGGTGGGCCTACGAG.